These 8 T cell receptor beta chains share one sample of origin, sequenced in a study of blood T cell repertoires in COVID-19. The repertoire was sequenced with immunoSEQ multiplex PCR; TCRdb's copy has only in-frame clones and lacks some. The sample has 70,000 to 95,000 clones, around 90% seen once; the top ten hold 1.5%. Sequencing used peripheral blood. These receptors all come from a human donor with active COVID-19. The donor label of this sample is uncertain.

The chain carries TRBV19 and TRBJ2-7; 9 nucleotides agree with TRBD2. The CDR3 has 13 residues. With 3 bases clipped from V and 4 bases from J, the junction kept 1 base outside the gene matches. CDR1 is LNHDA, CDR2 SQIVND, per germline (reference sequence). The CDR3 loop reads CASSIGLAYEQYF. The DNA for the CDR3 is TGTGCCAGTAGTATTGGACTAGCGTACGAGCAGTACTTC.

The chain joins TRBV19 to TRBJ1-6, with no clear D. Between the trimmed V and J ends, which lost 2 bases and 8 bases, there was a span of 7 bases. Germline V gene lookup returns CDR1 LNHDA and CDR2 SQIVND (reference sequence). The CDR3 sequence is 13 residues long. The CDR3 loop is CASSIFQDSPLHF. The CDR3 DNA sequence: TGTGCCAGTAGTATATTTCAGGATTCACCCCTCCACTTT.

This chain links TRBV24-1 with TRBJ2-2; D unclear. CDR1 is KGHDR, CDR2 SFDVKD, per germline. The CDR3 is 14 amino acids. Trimming cost V 9 bases and J 2 bases, with 12 bases left between them. In DNA form, the CDR3 reads TGTGCCACCCCCGCTGAGCCTAACACCGGGGAGCTGTTTTTT. Protein: CATPAEPNTGELFF.

V usage is TRBV28 and J usage is TRBJ2-7; the match to TRBD2 covers 9 bases. With V trimmed by 5 bases and J by 2 bases, 13 bases remained unmatched. Germline V lookup: CDR1 MDHEN, CDR2 SYDVKM. The CDR3 sequence is 17 residues long. Here the CDR3 reads CASSENRGGASPYEQYF. In nucleotides, the CDR3 is TGTGCCAGCAGTGAAAACCGCGGGGGGGCCTCGCCCTACGAGCAGTACTTC.

The V call is TRBV27, the J call TRBJ2-1, with D possibly TRBD2 on 5 matching bases. The CDR3 runs to 13 residues. With 1 base removed from V and 8 bases from J, the gap between germline ends came to 9 bases. CDR1 and CDR2 (germline): MNHEY, SMNVEV (reference sequence). The DNA for the CDR3 is TGTGCCAGCAGTTTATTAGTCGGGGATGAGCAGTTCTTC. It specifies CASSLLVGDEQFF.

This chain links TRBV15 with TRBJ1-3; D is unresolved. Trimming took off 3 bases at V and 0 bases at J, with 6 bases between the two ends. This CDR3 is built from 14 residues. CDR1 and CDR2 (germline): LNHNV, YYDKDF (reference sequence). The CDR3 DNA reads as TGTGCCACCAGCAGGGGGAGCTCTGGAAACACCATATATTTT. Amino acids: CATSRGSSGNTIYF.

DNA for the CDR3: TGCGCCAGCAGCCTCCGACAGGGGGCCCCCTACGAGCAGTACTTC. It yields the protein CASSLRQGAPYEQYF. The chain employs TRBV4-3 and TRBJ2-7, with 10 bases matching TRBD1. This CDR3 is 15 amino acids long. CDR1 LGHNA and CDR2 YSLEER come from the germline V gene. With V trimmed by 4 bases and J by 2 bases, 5 bases remained unmatched.

The chain links TRBV7-9 to TRBJ2-5, with 9 positions matching TRBD1. This CDR3 is 15 amino acids long. Per germline, CDR1 SEHNR and CDR2 FQNEAQ (reference sequence). V trimming: 5 bases; J trimming: 2 bases; junction bases outside the gene matches: 6. CDR3 sequence: CASSRTGALQETQYF. Written as DNA, the CDR3 is TGTGCCAGCAGCCGGACAGGGGCCCTACAAGAGACCCAGTACTTC.